The 10 T cell receptor beta chains given below trace back to one sample, sequenced in a study of T cells after yellow fever vaccination (dated by TCRdb to about 2019). Library preparation employed 5' RACE. The instrument given in TCRdb is Illumina HiSeq 2500. TCRdb reanalyzed the raw reads on its own, using fastp at Q25 for trimming and MiXCR for clone calling, and kept in-frame beta chains. Entries are consolidated by CDR3 protein sequence, retaining the most common genes and DNA. The sample table holds approximately 610,000 distinct CDR3 sequences, of which 17% were seen once. The ten largest clonotypes hold 15% to 20% of the sample. The treatment or condition label for this specimen denotes: live attenuated yellow fever vaccine strain. This specimen was PBMCs, taken about 5 days after the first yellow fever vaccination. These receptors were taken from a man aged 18 to 30 who received the YFV17D yellow fever vaccine.

This clonotype has just a few counts. CDR3 in DNA: TGCGCCAGCAGCCCCCGGACAGGACAGTCACCCCTCCACTTT. Amino acids: CASSPRTGQSPLHF. The rearrangement links TRBV5-1 to TRBJ1-6; 7 bases are a match to TRBD1. CDR3 size: 14 residues. V lost 4 bases and J lost 10; bases outside the gene matches: 8. Germline V gene data show CDR1 as SGHRS and CDR2 as YFSETQ.

The chain carries TRBV20-1 and TRBJ2-3, with 15 positions matching TRBD2. Trimming at V came to 6 bases and at J to 6 bases, leaving 7 bases not matched to a gene. The CDR3 has 15 residues. CDR1 and CDR2 from the germline V gene are DFQATT and SNEGSKA (reference sequence). The CDR3 reads CSAGLAGGPGDTQYF. CDR3 nucleotides: TGCAGTGCAGGACTAGCGGGGGGGCCGGGGGATACGCAGTATTTT.

This clonotype was picked up a small number of times. This chain uses TRBV4-2 with TRBJ1-1; D remains unclear. CDR3 size: 14 residues. Per the germline V gene, CDR1 is LGHNA and CDR2 is YNFKEQ. Trimming cost V 1 base and J 0 bases, with 6 bases left between them. CDR3 amino acids: CASSQGSMNTEAFF. CDR3 in DNA: TGTGCCAGCAGCCAAGGCAGTATGAACACTGAAGCTTTCTTT.

This chain joins TRBV6-5 and TRBJ1-6, with 7 bases fitting TRBD1. The germline gives CDR1 MNHEY, CDR2 SVGAGI. Germline trimming cut 4 bases from V and 9 bases from J; bases unmatched to any gene: 9. This CDR3 comprises 15 residues. CDR3 DNA sequence: TGTGCCAGCAGTTTGAGGAACAGGGGAAGTTCACCCCTCCACTTT. Its protein is CASSLRNRGSSPLHF.

The chain links TRBV7-9 to TRBJ1-1, with a tentative D call TRBD1 (5 bases). This CDR3 has 12 residues. Germline loops: CDR1 SEHNR, CDR2 FQNEAQ (reference sequence). Trimming shortened V by 5 bases and J by 10 bases, and 14 bases separated the two germline ends. CDR3 residues: CASSAVGDVAFF. For the CDR3, the DNA is TGTGCCAGCAGCGCCGTAGGGGACGTAGCTTTCTTT.

The chain carries TRBV20-1 and TRBJ2-5; weak D call: TRBD2 (5 bases). Germline CDR1 DFQATT, CDR2 SNEGSKA (reference sequence). This CDR3 spans 13 amino acids. The CDR3 is CRASRASRETQYF. Here the CDR3 DNA reads TGCAGAGCCTCGAGGGCTAGCCGGGAGACCCAGTACTTC.

The J gene is TRBJ2-3, the V gene TRBV5-1, with TRBD1 identical over 7 bases. The CDR3 contains 13 residues. Germline V CDR1 and CDR2: SGHRS, YFSETQ. Losses at the gene ends were 5 bases for V and 4 bases for J; bases not matched to a gene: 4. The CDR3 DNA sequence: TGCGCCAGCAGGTTCGACAGGGCAGATACGCAGTATTTT. It yields the protein CASRFDRADTQYF.

Only a few counts were recorded for this clonotype. V gene TRBV4-3 combines with J gene TRBJ1-2, with TRBD1 as a possible D gene (5 bases). V lost 4 bases to trimming and J lost 4 bases, with 16 bases between them. There are 15 residues in the CDR3. Germline V gene lookup returns CDR1 LGHNA and CDR2 YSLEER. The CDR3 DNA follows: TGCGCCAGCAGCCCCAGTATCGGCAGGGCCTATGGCTACACCTTC. Encoded protein: CASSPSIGRAYGYTF.

The chain uses TRBV20-1 and TRBJ2-3, with D uncertain. Germline values: CDR1 DFQATT, CDR2 SNEGSKA (reference sequence). Trimming stripped 0 bases from V and 6 bases from J, with 7 bases between. This CDR3 has 12 residues. The CDR3 here is CSARDQGDTQYF. Here the CDR3 DNA reads TGCAGTGCTAGAGATCAAGGGGATACGCAGTATTTT.

This clonotype was observed a few times. V and J are TRBV3-1 and TRBJ1-1, with unresolved D. Germline V gives CDR1 LGHDT, CDR2 YNNKEL (reference sequence). The CDR3 sequence is 16 residues long. V lost 5 bases and J lost 0, with 16 bases in between. CDR3 sequence: CASSVTAVEMNTEAFF. The CDR3 DNA reads TGTGCCAGCAGCGTCACGGCAGTCGAGATGAACACTGAAGCTTTCTTT.